Described below is a single TCR beta chain sequence and its context. This CDR3 contains 15 residues. Germline assignment: CDR1 LNHNV and CDR2 YYDKDF (reference sequence). V shed 4 bases, J shed 5 bases, and the junction held 5 bases outside the gene matches. This entry comes from a study of T cell changes during pregnancy in multiple sclerosis. Data came from immunoSEQ multiplex PCR; TCRdb stores just in-frame clones and leaves some out. Seen here are roughly 40,000 clones, more than 90% observed once, and the top ten hold 10% to 15%. The input for sequencing was CD8+ T cells from peripheral blood mononuclear cells, taken in the first trimester of pregnancy. The chain has TRBV15 and TRBJ1-1, with 12 positions matching TRBD1. This clonotype was sampled from a female donor with multiple sclerosis, enrolled in a pregnancy study. The CDR3 region has the DNA TGTGCCACCAGCATGGGACAGGGGGCGGGAACTGAAGCTTTCTTT. Amino acids: CATSMGQGAGTEAFF. The variable domain in full, with the rest retrieved from reference TRBV15 and TRBJ1-1, is DAMVIQNPRYQVTQFGKPVTLSCSQTLNHNVMYWYQQKSSQAPKLLFHYYDKDFNNEADTPDNFQSRRPNTSFCFLDIRSPGLGDTAMYLCATSMGQGAGTEAFFGQGTRLTVV.